A single sample is the source of the 10 T cell receptor beta chains below, sequenced in a study of shared clonotypes between healthy human individuals. Libraries were prepared by immunoSEQ multiplex PCR; TCRdb keeps only in-frame clonotypes and omits some of them. Here the sample spans under 2,500,000 clones, 90% to 96% being singletons. Sequenced material: naive CD4+ T cells sorted from blood. Subset reported: CD45RA+ positively selected. The receptors shown here come from a young man in good health.

The chain has TRBV11-3 and TRBJ2-3; a possible D gene is TRBD2 (6 bases). With 0 bases removed from V and 6 bases from J, the gap between germline ends came to 10 bases. The CDR3 consists of 14 residues. Germline V gene data show CDR1 as SGHNT and CDR2 as YENEEA. The CDR3 is CASSLDGSGDTQYF. The CDR3, as DNA: TGTGCCAGCAGCTTAGACGGGAGTGGGGATACGCAGTATTTT.

The chain uses TRBV10-3 and TRBJ1-2, with a possible D match to TRBD1 (5 bases). V was cut by 3 bases and J by 2 bases, with 10 bases left in between. This CDR3 has 14 residues. Germline loops: CDR1 ENHRY, CDR2 SYGVKD. CDR3 sequence: CAISEGEYNYGYTF. Written as DNA, the CDR3 is TGTGCCATCAGTGAAGGGGAATACAACTATGGCTACACCTTC.

This chain joins TRBV4-1 and TRBJ2-4; D might be TRBD2 (7 bases). V shed 1 base and J shed 8 bases, with 15 bases lying between them. The CDR3 consists of 15 residues. Germline V gives CDR1 MGHRA, CDR2 YSYEKL. CDR3 amino acids: CASSQAWGGFDIQYF. In DNA form, the CDR3 reads TGCGCCAGCAGCCAAGCGTGGGGGGGCTTTGACATTCAGTACTTC.

Here the CDR3 reads CASSARDRGQTEAFF. CDR3 DNA sequence: TGTGCCAGCAGCGCCCGGGACAGGGGGCAAACTGAAGCTTTCTTT. The rearrangement joins TRBV7-2 to TRBJ1-1; 12 bases line up with TRBD1. The ends lost 5 bases at V and 5 bases at J; junction bases unmatched: 6. This CDR3 spans 15 amino acids. CDR1 is SGHTA, CDR2 FQGNSA, per germline. Together with reference TRBV7-2 and TRBJ1-1, the CDR3 gives the full variable domain: GAGVSQSPSNKVTEKGKDVELRCDPISGHTALYWYRQSLGQGLEFLIYFQGNSAPDKSGLPSDRFSAERTGGSVSTLTIQRTQQEDSAVYLCASSARDRGQTEAFFGQGTRLTVV.

The chain recombines TRBV2 with TRBJ2-7, with D unresolved. The germline CDR1 and CDR2 sequences are SNHLY and FYNNEI. V gave up 6 bases and J gave up 2 bases, with 8 bases separating them. The length of the CDR3 is 12 residues. CDR3 protein: CASSPSPYEQYF. The CDR3 nucleotides read TGTGCCAGCAGCCCATCCCCCTACGAGCAGTACTTC.

The chain links TRBV6-5 to TRBJ2-7; perhaps TRBD2 as D (5 bases). The CDR3 spans 15 residues. Trimming removed 0 bases from V and 5 bases from J, with 14 bases in between. Germline V gene lookup returns CDR1 MNHEY and CDR2 SVGAGI. The DNA of the CDR3 is TGTGCCAGCAGTTACTCTGCTAGCAGGCCCAACGAGCAGTACTTC. Encoded protein: CASSYSASRPNEQYF.

The chain couples TRBV19 to TRBJ2-3; perhaps TRBD1 as D (6 bases). Germline-derived CDR1 and CDR2 are LNHDA and SQIVND (reference sequence). The germline V and J ends were trimmed by 6 bases and 0 bases, with 16 bases remaining between them. CDR3 length: 16 residues. The CDR3 protein is CASRVQGFLSTDTQYF. Written as DNA, the CDR3 is TGTGCCAGTAGGGTACAGGGTTTCTTAAGCACAGATACGCAGTATTTT. The full variable domain, its missing parts supplied by reference TRBV19 and TRBJ2-3, is DGGITQSPKYLFRKEGQNVTLSCEQNLNHDAMYWYRQDPGQGLRLIYYSQIVNDFQKGDIAEGYSVSREKKESFPLTVTSAQKNPTAFYLCASRVQGFLSTDTQYFGPGTRLTVL.

This clone was recorded a few times. The genes are TRBV11-2 and TRBJ2-7; tentatively, D is TRBD1 or TRBD2 (7 bases each). Trimming shortened V by 5 bases and J by 2 bases, and 16 bases separated the two germline ends. The CDR3 has 15 amino acids. Per germline, CDR1 SGHAT and CDR2 FQNNGV. Written as DNA, the CDR3 is TGTGCCAGCAGCCAACTGCAGGGGGGGCCCTACGAGCAGTACTTC. Translated, it gives CASSQLQGGPYEQYF. Based on the CDR3 plus reference TRBV11-2 and TRBJ2-7, the full variable domain is EAGVAQSPRYKIIEKRQSVAFWCNPISGHATLYWYQQILGQGPKLLIQFQNNGVVDDSQLPKDRFSAERLKGVDSTLKIQPAKLEDSAVYLCASSQLQGGPYEQYFGPGTRLTVT.

This sequence joins TRBV18 and TRBJ2-5, with D perhaps TRBD2 (5 bases). The V end was cut by 3 bases, the J end by 4 bases, with 12 bases between. The V gene's germline CDR1 is KGHSH and CDR2 LQKENI. There are 14 residues in the CDR3. CDR3 region: CASSPIPAVETQYF. CDR3 in DNA: TGTGCCAGCTCACCCATCCCAGCGGTAGAGACCCAGTACTTC. The full variable domain, in which reference TRBV18 and TRBJ2-5 provide the parts outside the CDR3, is NAGVMQNPRHLVRRRGQEARLRCSPMKGHSHVYWYRQLPEEGLKFMVYLQKENIIDESGMPKERFSAEFPKEGPSILRIQQVVRGDSAAYFCASSPIPAVETQYFGPGTRLLVL.

This clone was found once. The chain combines TRBV11-2 with TRBJ2-5; 11 bases fit TRBD2. The CDR3 length is 14 residues. Trimming took 3 bases from V and 4 from J; bases not matched to a gene: 1. Germline loops: CDR1 SGHAT, CDR2 FQNNGV. DNA of the CDR3: TGTGCCAGCAGCTTCGGGACTAGCGGAGAGACCCAGTACTTC. Translation gives CASSFGTSGETQYF.